These 29 T cell receptor beta chains share one sample of origin, sequenced in a study of blood T cells in healthy people across ages. Next came a second PCR, run for roughly 7 to 12 cycles, which used a sample-barcoded 5' primer along with a J-beta primer mix. TCRdb reprocessed the 5' RACE reads with MiXCR, giving one entry per CDR3 protein. The sample includes about 1.4 million distinct CDR3 sequences, 59% of them seen just once. The sample was blood. Source of these receptors: a man between 18 and 35 years old in good health.

Written as DNA, the CDR3 is TGTGCCAGCAGTTTAAGGTCGGGGGTTCCCTTCGGCTACACCTTC. Translation: CASSLRSGVPFGYTF. The genes are TRBV28 and TRBJ1-2, with TRBD1 as a possible D gene (5 bases). Germline-derived CDR1 and CDR2 are MDHEN and SYDVKM. CDR3 size: 15 residues. V was clipped by 2 bases and J by 8 bases, with 18 bases between them.

The V call is TRBV9, the J call TRBJ2-7, with 7 bases fitting TRBD1. CDR1 and CDR2 (germline): SGDLS, YYNGEE. With V trimmed by 4 bases and J by 2 bases, 9 bases remained unmatched. CDR3 length: 15 residues. The DNA for the CDR3 is TGTGCCAGCAGCAACGCCCGGGACAGCACCTACGAGCAGTACTTC. Translated: CASSNARDSTYEQYF.

This chain joins TRBV20-1 and TRBJ2-5, with 8 bases lining up with TRBD2. The end of the DNA aligns better with TRBJ2-7, so the J call may be wrong. Germline-derived CDR1 and CDR2 are DFQATT and SNEGSKA (reference sequence). This CDR3 has 18 amino acids. The chain's CDR3 is CSALSALRLAGKSYEQYF. The CDR3, as DNA: TGCAGTGCTCTATCGGCCTTGAGGCTAGCGGGTAAATCCTACGAGCAGTACTTC.

This clonotype was detected only a few times. The chain employs TRBV10-3 and TRBJ2-1, with D perhaps being TRBD1 or TRBD2 (5 bases each). Germline V gene data show CDR1 as ENHRY and CDR2 as SYGVKD. V shed 7 bases and J shed 8 bases, with 18 bases lying between them. The CDR3 runs to 14 residues. The CDR3 region is CAINKRGVGDEQFF. Written as DNA, the CDR3 is TGTGCCATCAACAAACGGGGCGTGGGGGATGAGCAGTTCTTC.

The chain links TRBV6-6 to TRBJ2-1, with D hard to call. CDR1 and CDR2 from the germline V gene are MNHNY and SVGAGI (reference sequence). The CDR3 totals 15 residues. V lost 0 bases and J lost 3, with 9 bases in between. CDR3 residues: CASSYSKMGYNEQFF. CDR3 coding DNA: TGTGCCAGCAGTTACTCGAAAATGGGCTACAATGAGCAGTTCTTC.

This clonotype showed up just once. The rearrangement uses TRBV29-1 and TRBJ2-3, with 7 bases fitting TRBD1. Germline CDR1 and CDR2: SQVTM and ANQGSEA. V was pared by 5 bases and J by 3 bases, with 14 bases of the junction left unmatched. The CDR3 is 16 residues long. The CDR3 DNA reads TGCAGCGTTAGGACCCCACAGGGGAAGGCGACAGATACGCAGTATTTT. This gives the protein CSVRTPQGKATDTQYF.

CDR3 sequence (DNA): TGCAGCGTTGAAGATAGCGCAGGAGGGACATCTGGGAACTACTACAATGAGCAGTTCTTC. The encoded protein is CSVEDSAGGTSGNYYNEQFF. This chain links TRBV29-1 with TRBJ2-1; D is perhaps TRBD1 or TRBD2 (6 bases each). Germline V gene data show CDR1 as SQVTM and CDR2 as ANQGSEA. The CDR3 sequence is 20 residues long. Deletions cut 0 bases from V and 3 bases from J, with 27 bases between.

The J gene is TRBJ2-7, the V gene TRBV20-1, with 8 nucleotides matching TRBD1. The DNA end favors TRBJ2-5, so the J call may be wrong. This CDR3 is built from 13 residues. The V gene's germline CDR1 is DFQATT and CDR2 SNEGSKA (reference sequence). The CDR3 loop is CSAEPDREETQYF. The DNA of the CDR3 is TGCAGTGCTGAGCCGGACAGGGAAGAGACCCAGTACTTC.

The J gene is TRBJ2-1, the V gene TRBV6-2 or TRBV6-3, with 7 bases that match TRBD2. CDR3 size: 17 residues. The J segment lost 7 bases and the V segment lost 2 bases, leaving 14 bases of the junction unmatched. Looked up from germline, CDR1 is MNHEY and CDR2 is SVGEGT. The CDR3 nucleotides read TGTGCCAGCAGTTACCCCCTCGGGGCGGGAGAGAGGAATGAGCAGTTCTTC. Its protein is CASSYPLGAGERNEQFF.

V usage is TRBV3-1 and J usage is TRBJ1-2; D is unresolved. Trimming took off 2 bases at V and 3 bases at J, with 7 bases between the two ends. This CDR3 has 13 amino acids. The germline gives CDR1 LGHDT, CDR2 YNNKEL (reference sequence). The CDR3 protein is CASSQLRDYGYTF. CDR3 nucleotides: TGTGCCAGCAGCCAATTAAGGGACTATGGCTACACCTTC.

This clonotype was observed a handful of times. This rearrangement joins TRBV10-3 to TRBJ2-6; tentative D call: TRBD2 (6 bases). This CDR3 has 17 amino acids. CDR1 is ENHRY and CDR2 is SYGVKD in the germline V gene. Trimming left V 8 bases short and J 3 bases short, with 20 bases between. The CDR3 sequence: CAIPSAGSRDGANVLTF. The CDR3 bases are TGTGCCATCCCTAGCGCGGGGAGCCGGGATGGGGCCAACGTCCTGACTTTC.

The J gene is TRBJ2-7, the V gene TRBV30, with unresolved D. V lost 4 bases to trimming and J lost 4 bases, with 23 bases between them. Germline CDR1 is GTSNPN and CDR2 is SVGIG (reference sequence). The CDR3 length is 16 residues. The chain's CDR3 is CAWKRFSVRNRYEQYF. In DNA, the CDR3 is TGTGCCTGGAAGCGATTCTCTGTCCGTAACCGATACGAGCAGTACTTC.

CDR3 DNA sequence: TGTGCCATCAGTGAGTCTCTACCAGATACGCAGTATTTT. This translates into CAISESLPDTQYF. The V gene is TRBV10-3, the J gene TRBJ2-3; D unresolved. The germline gives CDR1 ENHRY, CDR2 SYGVKD. V lost 0 bases, J lost 4 bases, and 5 bases lay in between. This CDR3 comprises 13 residues.

V usage is TRBV20-1 and J usage is TRBJ2-4, with TRBD2 identical over 8 bases. There are 14 residues in the CDR3. Germline V gene sequence: CDR1 DFQATT, CDR2 SNEGSKA (reference sequence). Germline trimming cut 5 bases from V and 6 bases from J; bases unmatched to any gene: 9. The CDR3, as DNA: TGCAGTGCTTACGATATAGCGGGAAGAAACATTCAGTACTTC. Translation: CSAYDIAGRNIQYF.

This chain connects TRBV29-1 to TRBJ1-2; 7 bases are a match to TRBD1. V trimming: 7 bases; J trimming: 6 bases; junction bases outside the gene matches: 8. The germline gives CDR1 SQVTM, CDR2 ANQGSEA. CDR3 length: 12 amino acids. The CDR3, as DNA: TGCAGCGCGTCCCGGACAGGTGATGGCTACACCTTC. Translated, it gives CSASRTGDGYTF.

The CDR3 protein is CASSQGSIGDTQYF. Written as DNA, the CDR3 is TGCGCCAGCAGCCAAGGATCTATCGGAGATACGCAGTATTTT. V is TRBV4-3 and J is TRBJ2-3; D gene unclear. Trimming pared 1 base from V and 5 bases from J, leaving 10 bases between. CDR1 is LGHNA and CDR2 is YSLEER in the germline V gene. The CDR3 has 14 amino acids.

V usage is TRBV20-1 and J usage is TRBJ2-6, with a possible D match to TRBD1 (6 bases). This CDR3 is 14 amino acids long. Deletions cut 6 bases from V and 2 bases from J, with 11 bases between. The germline CDR1 and CDR2 sequences are DFQATT and SNEGSKA (reference sequence). The CDR3, as DNA: TGCAGTGCAGAACGACAGGCTGGGGCCAACGTCCTGACTTTC. Its translation: CSAERQAGANVLTF.

This clonotype was picked up a small number of times. The V gene is TRBV29-1, the J gene TRBJ1-2; 7 bases fit TRBD1. The CDR3 extends over 12 amino acids. Germline CDR1 reads SQVTM; CDR2 reads ANQGSEA. J was trimmed by 7 bases and V by 6 bases; bases with no gene match: 8. CDR3 loop: CSVADRVGGYTF. The CDR3, as DNA: TGCAGCGTAGCCGACAGGGTTGGTGGCTACACCTTC.

This clonotype was seen more than once but under ten times. The chain uses TRBV29-1 and TRBJ1-2; no clear D. Trimming removed 6 bases at V and 1 base at J, with 9 bases between. Germline assignment: CDR1 SQVTM and CDR2 ANQGSEA. The CDR3 runs to 12 residues. The CDR3 loop reads CSVIRSNYGYTF. CDR3 nucleotides: TGCAGCGTCATCAGGAGTAACTATGGCTACACCTTC.

The V gene is TRBV21-1, the J gene TRBJ2-7. TRBV21-1 represents a pseudogene. The CDR3 spans 13 residues. Here the CDR3 DNA reads TGTGCCAGCAGCGACGACACCTACGACGAGCAGTACTTC. Amino acid sequence: CASSDDTYDEQYF.

The CDR3: CASSKDRQPYF. DNA for the CDR3: TGTGCCAGCAGCAAAGACAGGCAGCCGTACTTC. This chain joins TRBV7-2 and TRBJ2-7; maybe TRBD1 (6 bases). Germline V gene lookup returns CDR1 SGHTA and CDR2 FQGNSA. The CDR3 extends over 11 amino acids. V lost 5 bases, J lost 12 bases, and 14 bases lay in between.

Only a few counts were recorded for this clonotype. The chain carries TRBV5-5 and TRBJ2-1, with D uncertain. V lost 5 bases and J 5 bases, leaving 17 bases between the germline ends. Germline CDR1 SGHKS, CDR2 YYEKEE (reference sequence). The CDR3 is made up of 15 amino acids. The CDR3 DNA is TGTGCCAGCAGAGAGGACGATGTTGTTAACAATGAGCAGTTCTTC. As protein: CASREDDVVNNEQFF.

This clonotype was detected only a few times. This rearrangement joins TRBV29-1 to TRBJ1-1; 10 positions match TRBD1. The trim removed 7 bases at V and 5 bases at J, leaving 4 bases unmatched. Germline V CDR1 and CDR2: SQVTM, ANQGSEA. The CDR3 has 12 amino acids. CDR3 protein: CSADRGVTEAFF. For the CDR3, the DNA is TGCAGCGCGGACAGGGGGGTGACTGAAGCTTTCTTT.

The chain carries TRBV28 and TRBJ2-7; D gene uncertain. Between the trimmed V and J ends, which lost 1 base and 6 bases, there was a span of 16 bases. Germline lookup yields CDR1 MDHEN and CDR2 SYDVKM. This CDR3 spans 15 amino acids. The CDR3 protein is CASSLSAGFQSEQYF. DNA of the CDR3: TGTGCCAGCAGTTTATCGGCCGGGTTTCAGTCCGAGCAGTACTTC.

This chain links TRBV12-3 or TRBV12-4 with TRBJ2-4; TRBD1 aligns across 7 bases. This CDR3 region has 14 residues. The J segment lost 13 bases and the V segment lost 1 base, leaving 10 bases of the junction unmatched. The CDR3 loop reads CASSLETGMAGQYF. Written as DNA, the CDR3 is TGTGCCAGCAGTTTAGAGACAGGGATGGCAGGGCAGTACTTC.

The CDR3 DNA is TGTGCCAGCAGCTTAGTGGGGGGTCGGGGGTCGACAGAGACCCAGTACTTC. It translates to CASSLVGGRGSTETQYF. V gene TRBV7-2 combines with J gene TRBJ2-5; D is perhaps TRBD2 (6 bases). The germline V and J ends were trimmed by 1 base and 4 bases, with 19 bases remaining between them. Germline V gene sequence: CDR1 SGHTA, CDR2 FQGNSA. The CDR3 totals 17 residues.

The chain is built from TRBV15 and TRBJ2-7, with D uncertain. The CDR3 spans 15 residues. The V gene's germline CDR1 is LNHNV and CDR2 YYDKDF (reference sequence). V gave up 0 bases and J gave up 3 bases, with 12 bases separating them. The CDR3 DNA is TGTGCCACCAGCAGAGAGGGTTTCGCCAACTACGAGCAGTACTTC. It yields the protein CATSREGFANYEQYF.

The J gene is TRBJ1-1, the V gene TRBV27; no definite D call. CDR1 MNHEY and CDR2 SMNVEV come from the germline V gene (reference sequence). The CDR3 covers 15 residues. Between the trimmed V and J ends, which lost 3 bases and 2 bases, there was a span of 13 bases. CDR3 DNA sequence: TGTGCCAGCAGTTTCACTCCCGCGGGTAACACTGAAGCTTTCTTT. This sequence encodes CASSFTPAGNTEAFF.

The rearrangement uses TRBV4-1 and TRBJ2-1; the D gene could be TRBD1 or TRBD2 (5 bases each). Germline CDR1 and CDR2: MGHRA and YSYEKL. V gave up 4 bases and J gave up 4 bases, with 11 bases separating them. The CDR3 covers 14 residues. The chain's CDR3 is CASSPRGVYNEQFF. For the CDR3, the DNA is TGCGCCAGCAGCCCGAGGGGAGTTTACAATGAGCAGTTCTTC.